This T cell receptor beta chain was recovered during a study of identical twins. MiXCR, applied by TCRdb to the 5' RACE reads, yields one record per CDR3 protein. The sample carries 450,000 to 500,000 distinct CDR3 sequences, around 15% recorded once. The sample also formed part of further work on yellow fever vaccine responses in identical twins.

This clonotype was obtained from a woman aged 18-30 years in good health. Material for sequencing was CD4+ T cells sorted from blood.

Written as DNA, the CDR3 is TGTGCCAGCAGCGAAATGACAGGGCGCGCCTACAATGAGCAGTTCTTC. It translates to CASSEMTGRAYNEQFF. The gene calls are TRBV14 and TRBJ2-1, with 7 bases matching TRBD1. Losses at the gene ends were 5 bases for V and 2 bases for J; bases not matched to a gene: 9. From germline, CDR1 is SGHDN and CDR2 FVKESK. This CDR3 comprises 16 residues.